Listed below are T cell receptor beta chains from one sample, sequenced in a study of T cell repertoires in cytomegalovirus infection. No cognate antigen is known for these TCRs. TCRdb reanalysed the reads using MiXCR and keeps one entry per CDR3 protein. There are 380,000 or so distinct CDR3 sequences in the sample; approximately 35% occur only once, and 13% lies in the top ten. The sequences come from cultured PBMCs, collected from culture after CMV antigen stimulation. The receptors stem from a human donor in good health (CMV status not recorded). Some clones in this sample may be carry-over from other donors' samples. CDR3s include the opening cysteine and the closing phenylalanine or tryptophan. Fields, in order: V gene, clone size, D gene, J gene, CDR3 protein, CDR3 DNA. The D gene is left open where the match is weak. A row's size may be missing; if present it is once, few, many or a size class.

>TRBV15|few|-|TRBJ1-5
CATSGPGQANQPQHF
TGTGCCACCAGCGGACCGGGACAAGCTAATCAGCCCCAGCATTTT
>TRBV20-1|-|-|TRBJ2-1
CSARDRRASYNEQFF
TGCAGTGCTAGAGATCGGCGGGCCTCCTACAATGAGCAGTTCTTC
>TRBV10-3|-|-|TRBJ2-3
CAITVSGTDTQYF
TGTGCCATCACCGTATCCGGCACAGATACGCAGTATTTT
>TRBV6-1|-|TRBD1|TRBJ1-1
CASSPGTGVTEAFF
TGTGCCAGCAGTCCAGGGACAGGGGTCACTGAAGCTTTCTTT
>TRBV28|-|-|TRBJ2-1
CASSDPGDRPYNEQFF
TGTGCCAGCAGTGACCCGGGGGACAGACCTTACAATGAGCAGTTCTTC
>TRBV28|-|TRBD2|TRBJ2-5
CASRSGGIEGETQYF
TGTGCCAGCAGGTCGGGAGGGATAGAGGGGGAGACCCAGTACTTC
>TRBV20-1|-|TRBD1|TRBJ2-7
CSARAGTDYYEQYF
TGCAGTGCTAGAGCCGGGACAGACTATTACGAGCAGTACTTC
>TRBV12-3/TRBV12-4|few|TRBD2|TRBJ2-1
CASSFSGSFYNEQFF
TGTGCCAGCAGTTTTAGCGGGAGTTTCTACAATGAGCAGTTCTTC
>TRBV20-1|-|-|TRBJ1-1
CSALTPRGKVQTEAFF
TGCAGTGCTCTAACTCCTCGGGGGAAGGTCCAGACTGAAGCTTTCTTT
>TRBV7-9|-|TRBD2|TRBJ2-1
CASSSRLAGTRRNEQFF
TGTGCCAGCAGCTCCCGACTAGCGGGCACTCGGCGCAATGAGCAGTTCTTC
>TRBV11-2|-|TRBD2|TRBJ2-7
CASSLAGGRVWEQYF
TGTGCCAGCAGCTTAGCGGGCGGGAGGGTGTGGGAGCAGTACTTC
>TRBV4-3|-|TRBD2|TRBJ2-3
CASSQGTSGITDTQYF
TGCGCCAGCAGCCAAGGGACTAGCGGGATCACAGATACGCAGTATTTT
>TRBV6-1|few|-|TRBJ1-4
CASKSNRAAYHEKLFF
TGTGCCAGCAAATCCAACCGGGCCGCTTACCATGAAAAACTGTTTTTT
>TRBV18|-|-|TRBJ1-5
CASSPEYSGNQPQHF
TGTGCCAGCTCACCAGAGTATTCGGGCAATCAGCCCCAGCATTTT
>TRBV6-1|few|-|TRBJ2-4
CASSPRLLAKNIQYF
TGTGCCAGCAGCCCTCGGCTGCTAGCCAAAAACATTCAGTACTTC
>TRBV15|-|TRBD1|TRBJ1-1
CATSTSTGQGTEAFF
TGTGCCACCAGCACTTCGACAGGGCAAGGCACTGAAGCTTTCTTT
>TRBV11-2|-|TRBD2|TRBJ2-4
CASSSVLAGAAKNIQYF
TGTGCCAGCAGCTCTGTCCTAGCGGGAGCTGCCAAAAACATTCAGTACTTC
>TRBV29-1|few|TRBD2|TRBJ2-1
CSVEGTRGYNEQFF
TGCAGCGTTGAAGGGACTAGAGGCTACAATGAGCAGTTCTTC
>TRBV4-1|-|-|TRBJ2-7
CASSQIETYEQYF
TGCGCCAGCAGCCAAATCGAAACCTACGAGCAGTACTTC
>TRBV6-2/TRBV6-3|few|-|TRBJ1-5
CASSRPSQPQHF
TGTGCCAGCAGTCGACCGTCGCAGCCCCAGCATTTT
>TRBV2|-|-|TRBJ2-7
CASSFSGLQYF
TGTGCCAGCAGTTTTTCCGGACTCCAGTACTTC
>TRBV7-2|few|-|TRBJ1-6
CASSLGQVNNSPLHF
TGTGCCAGCAGCTTAGGACAGGTCAATAATTCACCCCTCCACTTT
>TRBV2|few|TRBD1|TRBJ1-2
CAIPDRVYGYTF
TGTGCCATCCCGGACAGGGTCTATGGCTACACCTTC